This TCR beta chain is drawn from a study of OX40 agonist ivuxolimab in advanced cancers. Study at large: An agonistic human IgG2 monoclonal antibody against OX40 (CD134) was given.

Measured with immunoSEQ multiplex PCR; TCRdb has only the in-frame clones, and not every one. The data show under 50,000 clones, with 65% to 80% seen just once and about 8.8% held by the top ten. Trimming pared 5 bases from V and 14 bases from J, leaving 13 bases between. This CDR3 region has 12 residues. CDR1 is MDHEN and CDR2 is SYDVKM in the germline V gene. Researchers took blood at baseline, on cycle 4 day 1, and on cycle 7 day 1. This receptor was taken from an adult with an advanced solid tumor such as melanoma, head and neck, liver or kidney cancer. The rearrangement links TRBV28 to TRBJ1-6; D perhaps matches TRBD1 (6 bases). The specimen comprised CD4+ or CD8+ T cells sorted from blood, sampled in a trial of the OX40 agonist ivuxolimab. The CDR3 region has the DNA TGTGCCAGCAGTGGCCCAGGGGTAGCCCTCCACTTT. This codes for CASSGPGVALHF. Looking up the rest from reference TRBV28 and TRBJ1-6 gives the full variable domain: DVKVTQSSRYLVKRTGEKVFLECVQDMDHENMFWYRQDPGLGLRLIYFSYDVKMKEKGDIPEGYSVSREKKERFSLILESASTNQTSMYLCASSGPGVALHFGNGTRLTVT.